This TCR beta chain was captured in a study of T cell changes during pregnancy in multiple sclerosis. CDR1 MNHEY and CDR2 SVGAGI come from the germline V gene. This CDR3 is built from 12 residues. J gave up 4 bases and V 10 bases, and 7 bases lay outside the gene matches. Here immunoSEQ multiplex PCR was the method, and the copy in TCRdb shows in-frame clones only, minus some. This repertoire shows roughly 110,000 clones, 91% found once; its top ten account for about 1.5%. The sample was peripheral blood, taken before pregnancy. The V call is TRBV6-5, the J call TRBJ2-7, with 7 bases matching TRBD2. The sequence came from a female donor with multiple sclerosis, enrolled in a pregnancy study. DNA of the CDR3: TGTGCCATAGGGACCGGGGGGTACGAGCAGTACTTC. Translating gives CAIGTGGYEQYF.